Following are 24 T cell receptor beta chains from one sample sequenced in a study of CD8+ T cells in alopecia areata. Indicated treatment: oral pan-JAK inhibitor, 5-10 mg twice daily. Investigators isolated RNA and reverse transcribed it into cDNA to act as the sequencing template. Profiled with immunoSEQ multiplex PCR; TCRdb holds only in-frame clones, not every one. The sample lists nearly 200,000 clones; about 62% were seen once. Here the sequenced sample was CD4+ T cells sorted from blood, taken at week 24, from a patient treated with tofacitinib. All receptors derive from a human donor with alopecia areata.

This clone was seen only a few times. The chain recombines TRBV11-2 with TRBJ2-3, with 8 bases aligning to TRBD2. This CDR3 is built from 16 residues. After removal of 1 base from V and 3 bases from J, the junction contained 6 bases not matched to a gene. Germline V gene data show CDR1 as SGHAT and CDR2 as FQNNGV. CDR3 DNA sequence: TGTGCCAGCAGCTTAGTGGCTAGCGGGCAGACAGATACGCAGTATTTT. It codes for CASSLVASGQTDTQYF.

This clone was seen once. The chain uses TRBV2 and TRBJ1-2, with 7 bases identical to TRBD1. V was pared by 5 bases and J by 7 bases, with 13 bases of the junction left unmatched. In germline, CDR1 is SNHLY, CDR2 FYNNEI. This CDR3 has 15 amino acids. CDR3 DNA: TGTGCCAGCAGTCCCCGGGGAGGGGGCATCTCTGGCTACACCTTC. It translates to CASSPRGGGISGYTF.

The V call is TRBV5-1, the J call TRBJ2-3, with a possible D match to TRBD2 (6 bases). V dropped 4 bases and J dropped 1 base, with 10 bases sitting between them. The CDR3 is made up of 14 amino acids. Germline CDR1 SGHRS, CDR2 YFSETQ. The CDR3 reads CASSQGLRTDTQYF. DNA for the CDR3: TGCGCCAGCAGCCAGGGACTTCGCACAGATACGCAGTATTTT.

A word on this clone: This specimen includes other DNA sequences encoding the same CDR3. The chain couples TRBV9 to TRBJ2-3, with no clear D. The length of the CDR3 is 13 residues. Trimming shortened V by 0 bases and J by 3 bases, and 5 bases separated the two germline ends. CDR1 is SGDLS, CDR2 YYNGEE, per germline. The CDR3, as DNA: TGTGCCAGCAGCGTAGCCTGGACAGATACGCAGTATTTT. It yields the protein CASSVAWTDTQYF.

V is TRBV28 and J is TRBJ2-7; no clear D. Germline CDR1 MDHEN, CDR2 SYDVKM. The CDR3 loop spans 12 amino acids. The germline V and J ends were trimmed by 2 bases and 2 bases, with 4 bases remaining between them. As DNA, the CDR3 is TGTGCCAGCAGTTTAGCGACCTACGAGCAGTACTTC. Amino acid sequence: CASSLATYEQYF.

This rearrangement joins TRBV4-1 to TRBJ1-4; D may be TRBD1 (5 bases). CDR3 length equals 16 residues. CDR1 is MGHRA and CDR2 is YSYEKL in the germline V gene. V lost 4 bases, J lost 2 bases, and 14 bases lay in between. This CDR3 reads CASSPFGARTNEKLFF. CDR3 nucleotide sequence: TGCGCCAGCAGCCCCTTTGGGGCGCGTACTAATGAAAAACTGTTTTTT.

The V gene is TRBV29-1, the J gene TRBJ1-1; maybe TRBD1 (5 bases). CDR1 and CDR2 from the germline V gene are SQVTM and ANQGSEA. This CDR3 has 13 amino acids. V lost 5 bases, J lost 3 bases, and 13 bases lay in between. The CDR3: CSVQPLGDTEAFF. In nucleotides, the CDR3 is TGCAGCGTTCAACCGTTGGGGGACACTGAAGCTTTCTTT.

This clone has more than one count but fewer than ten. The chain employs TRBV6-5 and TRBJ2-5; D is possibly TRBD1 (5 bases). Trimming removed 3 bases at V and 1 base at J, with 9 bases between. Looked up from germline, CDR1 is MNHEY and CDR2 is SVGAGI. This CDR3 is built from 14 residues. Written as DNA, the CDR3 is TGTGCCAGCAGTTATCGACAGACCCAAGAGACCCAGTACTTC. It specifies CASSYRQTQETQYF.

The rearrangement uses TRBV6-6 and TRBJ2-2, with 10 bases matching TRBD1. The CDR3 sequence is 14 residues long. J was trimmed by 3 bases and V by 8 bases; bases with no gene match: 3. In germline, CDR1 is MNHNY, CDR2 SVGAGI (reference sequence). DNA of the CDR3: TGTGCCAGCGGGGACAGGGGTTACACCGGGGAGCTGTTTTTT. Translating gives CASGDRGYTGELFF.

V is TRBV4-1 and J is TRBJ1-2; 8 bases are a match to TRBD1. Germline-derived CDR1 and CDR2 are MGHRA and YSYEKL. This CDR3 is built from 15 residues. V lost 2 bases, J lost 4 bases, and 6 bases stayed unmatched. The CDR3 DNA sequence: TGCGCCAGCAGCCAACAACAGGGGGTAACCTATGGCTACACCTTC. Protein sequence: CASSQQQGVTYGYTF.

This clone has a handful of counts. The chain links TRBV21-1 to TRBJ1-2; TRBD1 is the table's D call and was not checked against the DNA. TRBV21-1 is annotated as a pseudogene. This CDR3 spans 15 amino acids. The CDR3 DNA reads TGTGCCAGCAGCAGAGGAAACAAGGACAGGGGTTACCACACCTTC. It translates to CASSRGNKDRGYHTF.

A word on this clone: The same CDR3 is also encoded by other DNA sequences in this sample. The chain employs TRBV5-4 and TRBJ2-2; D is ambiguous. V lost 5 bases to trimming and J lost 1 base, with 9 bases between them. CDR3 size: 14 residues. Germline assignment: CDR1 SGHNT and CDR2 YYREEE (reference sequence). This chain's CDR3 is CASSWTGNTGELFF. The CDR3 DNA follows: TGTGCCAGCAGTTGGACGGGGAACACCGGGGAGCTGTTTTTT.

This clone has only one observation. The chain carries TRBV29-1 and TRBJ1-2, with no clear D. Germline loops: CDR1 SQVTM, CDR2 ANQGSEA. V was cut by 7 bases and J by 8 bases, with 5 bases left in between. This CDR3 is 8 amino acids long. The CDR3 sequence: CSAEGYTF. The CDR3, as DNA: TGCAGCGCAGAAGGCTACACCTTC.

This clone came up once. This chain connects TRBV15 to TRBJ2-7, with TRBD2 identical over 14 bases. Germline loops: CDR1 LNHNV, CDR2 YYDKDF (reference sequence). The CDR3 is 16 amino acids. The V segment lost 0 bases and the J segment 9 bases; nucleotides outside the gene matches: 7. Here the CDR3 reads CATSRDPGTSGSWQYF. CDR3 DNA sequence: TGTGCCACCAGCAGAGATCCCGGGACTAGCGGGAGTTGGCAGTACTTC.

This chain uses TRBV18 with TRBJ2-5; a possible D gene is TRBD2 (5 bases). CDR1 and CDR2 from the germline V gene are KGHSH and LQKENI. Trimming cost V 5 bases and J 1 base, with 14 bases left between them. The CDR3 spans 15 residues. The CDR3 coding sequence is TGTGCCAGCTCATCGTACCGCGAGGGCCAAGAGACCCAGTACTTC. Residues: CASSSYREGQETQYF.

This rearrangement joins TRBV5-6 to TRBJ2-5, with unresolved D. Germline V CDR1 and CDR2: SGHDT, YYEEEE. Trimming took off 1 base at V and 1 base at J, with 8 bases between the two ends. This CDR3 has 14 amino acids. The CDR3 region has the DNA TGTGCCAGCAGCTTGAGTTGGCCCCAAGAGACCCAGTACTTC. Protein: CASSLSWPQETQYF.

This clone was counted between two and nine times. The chain uses TRBV9 and TRBJ1-5; 9 bases are a match to TRBD1. With V trimmed by 4 bases and J by 8 bases, 7 bases remained unmatched. This CDR3 region has 14 residues. The germline V gene encodes CDR1 SGDLS and CDR2 YYNGEE. The CDR3 sequence: CASSPGTGREPQHF. The CDR3, as DNA: TGTGCCAGCAGCCCGGGGACAGGGCGAGAGCCCCAGCATTTT.

The chain carries TRBV5-1 and TRBJ2-1; 13 nucleotides align to TRBD2. The CDR3 runs to 14 residues. V shed 4 bases and J 12 bases; nucleotides not matched to a gene: 7. CDR1 SGHRS and CDR2 YFSETQ come from the germline V gene. The CDR3 is CASSDTSGGATQFF. CDR3 coding DNA: TGCGCCAGCAGCGACACTAGCGGGGGGGCCACGCAGTTCTTC. Using reference TRBV5-1 and TRBJ2-1 for the parts outside the CDR3, the full variable domain is KAGVTQTPRYLIKTRGQQVTLSCSPISGHRSVSWYQQTPGQGLQFLFEYFSETQRNKGNFPGRFSGRQFSNSRSEMNVSTLELGDSALYLCASSDTSGGATQFFGPGTRLTVL.

The V and J genes are TRBV19 and TRBJ2-2; D call uncertain. Germline CDR1 LNHDA, CDR2 SQIVND (reference sequence). The CDR3 spans 13 residues. Trimming shortened V by 6 bases and J by 6 bases, and 11 bases separated the two germline ends. In DNA, the CDR3 is TGTGCCAGTAGCGCAATACTGGCCGGGGAGCTGTTTTTT. Its protein is CASSAILAGELFF.

The V call is TRBV7-2, the J call TRBJ1-2, with D possibly being TRBD1 (6 bases). The CDR3 is made up of 13 amino acids. Trimming stripped 4 bases from V and 8 bases from J, with 14 bases between. Germline lookup yields CDR1 SGHTA and CDR2 FQGNSA. The CDR3 loop reads CASSSKQGFGYTF. The CDR3 DNA is TGTGCCAGCAGCTCAAAACAGGGTTTCGGCTACACCTTC.

This clone was seen just once. This chain connects TRBV4-3 to TRBJ2-6, with a possible D match to TRBD2 (5 bases). Per germline, CDR1 LGHNA and CDR2 YSLEER. The CDR3 has 18 amino acids. V shed 2 bases and J shed 0 bases, with 14 bases lying between them. This CDR3 is CASSQRGGILSGANVLTF. The CDR3, as DNA: TGCGCCAGCAGCCAACGAGGAGGAATTCTCTCTGGGGCCAACGTCCTGACTTTC.

The chain employs TRBV7-2 and TRBJ2-7, with 9 bases aligning to TRBD2. This CDR3 comprises 13 residues. Germline V CDR1 and CDR2: SGHTA, FQGNSA. V was pared by 5 bases and J by 7 bases, with 6 bases of the junction left unmatched. CDR3 protein: CASSPGTSWEQYF. The CDR3 nucleotides are TGTGCCAGCAGCCCCGGGACTAGCTGGGAGCAGTACTTC.

This chain links TRBV27 with TRBJ2-4; maybe TRBD2 (5 bases). The length of the CDR3 is 15 residues. Trimming removed 6 bases at V and 14 bases at J, with 26 bases between. Germline V gene sequence: CDR1 MNHEY, CDR2 SMNVEV (reference sequence). The CDR3 is CASSPAREGHRVKYF. CDR3 DNA sequence: TGTGCCAGCAGCCCAGCTCGCGAGGGCCATCGAGTGAAGTACTTC.

This clone was found once. The chain couples TRBV27 to TRBJ2-1; no firm D call. The V gene's germline CDR1 is MNHEY and CDR2 SMNVEV (reference sequence). The CDR3 consists of 17 residues. V lost 8 bases and J 0 bases, leaving 20 bases between the germline ends. CDR3 amino acids: CASAWRIGTSSYNEQFF. In nucleotides, the CDR3 is TGTGCCAGCGCGTGGCGGATTGGCACCAGCTCCTACAATGAGCAGTTCTTC.